What follows is one T cell receptor beta chain and its context. These data originate in a study of cytotoxic CD8 clonotypes in ibrutinib-treated CLL. The data were produced by immunoSEQ multiplex PCR, yet TCRdb's version contains in-frame clones alone and is incomplete. In the table there are roughly 180,000 clones, about four fifths of which are singletons. The source was PBMCs, collected after 24 months of ibrutinib treatment. The sequence was obtained from a human donor with chronic lymphocytic leukemia.

CDR3 region: CASRRNDRVDTEAFF. In DNA, the CDR3 is TGTGCCAGCAGACGCAACGATAGGGTTGACACTGAAGCTTTCTTT. The chain couples TRBV6-1 to TRBJ1-1; D is unresolved. Per the germline V gene, CDR1 is MNHNS and CDR2 is SASEGT. V was clipped by 6 bases and J by 3 bases, with 17 bases between them. The CDR3 contains 15 residues.